This entry features one T cell receptor (beta chain) sequence. In the authors' workflow: Researchers report that nucleated cell counts were estimated from reference gene primer amplification. Measured with immunoSEQ multiplex PCR; TCRdb has only the in-frame clones, and not every one. V, J and clone size reflect that table, while D and trimming were determined from the DNA. The sample consists of 150,000 to 200,000 clones, 82% of them appearing once. J gave up 3 bases and V 5 bases, and 3 bases lay outside the gene matches. This CDR3 contains 15 residues. CDR1 and CDR2 from the germline V gene are LGHNA and YNFKEQ. This entry is derived from a study of blood T cell repertoires in COVID-19. Looking at the study overall: The origin of the acute and convalescent COVID-19 samples was the United States, Italy and Spain. T cells, B-cell-depleted T cells, or PBMCs supplied cDNA or gDNA.

This TCR was sampled from a woman between 70 and 85 years old with acute or convalescent COVID-19. The sample consisted of peripheral blood. The chain couples TRBV4-2 to TRBJ2-1; 11 bases fit TRBD2. CDR3 residues: CASSASGGYYNEQFF. CDR3 nucleotide sequence: TGTGCCAGCAGCGCTAGCGGGGGGTACTACAATGAGCAGTTCTTC.